Following are 9 T cell receptor beta chains from one sample sequenced in a study of cytomegalovirus exposure and HLA in healthy donors. 60 Vbeta and 13 Jbeta primers were used in PCR. Profiling relied on immunoSEQ multiplex PCR, and the TCRdb table lists in-frame clones only, not all of them. The sample has roughly 250,000 clones, 80% seen once. The specimen was PBMCs. These receptors came from a girl aged 2 to 9 in good health and CMV-seronegative.

This clone was seen a few times. J is TRBJ2-7 and V is TRBV10-3; D is uncertain. CDR3 length: 13 amino acids. V lost 2 bases, J lost 5 bases, and 10 bases lay in between. Germline CDR1 is ENHRY and CDR2 is SYGVKD. DNA for the CDR3: TGTGCCATCAGTGAGGACTGGCGAGACGAGCAGTACTTC. This gives the protein CAISEDWRDEQYF.

The rearrangement uses TRBV18 and TRBJ2-5; 8 bases are shared with TRBD2. Losses at the gene ends were 3 bases for V and 5 bases for J; bases not matched to a gene: 8. The CDR3 spans 15 residues. Germline V gene sequence: CDR1 KGHSH, CDR2 LQKENI. The CDR3 is CASSPLGLDAETQYF. The CDR3 DNA is TGTGCCAGCTCACCGTTGGGACTAGATGCGGAGACCCAGTACTTC.

This chain links TRBV14 with TRBJ1-5, with TRBD1 as a possible D gene (5 bases). Germline loops: CDR1 SGHDN, CDR2 FVKESK. The CDR3 runs 13 residues. V was pared by 2 bases and J by 9 bases, with 11 bases between. The CDR3 DNA sequence: TGTGCCAGCAGCCAACACATCGGGGGGCCCCAGCATTTT. It yields the protein CASSQHIGGPQHF.

The chain combines TRBV2 with TRBJ1-2; unclear D gene. Looked up from germline, CDR1 is SNHLY and CDR2 is FYNNEI. CDR3 length equals 12 residues. V lost 6 bases and J 4 bases, leaving 9 bases between the germline ends. CDR3 residues: CASSYGLYGYTF. Written as DNA, the CDR3 is TGTGCCAGCAGCTACGGTCTCTATGGCTACACCTTC.

The CDR3 DNA is TGTGCCAGCAGCCGGGACGGACAGGGGGCCTACGAGCAGTACTTC. This encodes CASSRDGQGAYEQYF. This rearrangement joins TRBV5-6 to TRBJ2-7, with TRBD1 matching 10 bases. The V segment lost 4 bases and the J segment 2 bases; nucleotides outside the gene matches: 6. The length of the CDR3 is 15 residues. Looked up from germline, CDR1 is SGHDT and CDR2 is YYEEEE.

The rearrangement uses TRBV7-8 and TRBJ2-3; a weak D match, TRBD2 (6 bases). Trimming removed 2 bases at V and 1 base at J, with 13 bases between. This CDR3 is 16 amino acids long. Germline CDR1 is SGHVS and CDR2 is FQNEAQ. Written as DNA, the CDR3 is TGTGCCAGCAGCTTATTGGGGGGTTTGGGCACAGATACGCAGTATTTT. It translates to CASSLLGGLGTDTQYF.

CDR3: CASSGDRGENIQYF. Written as DNA, the CDR3 is TGTGCCAGCAGTGGTGACAGGGGGGAAAACATTCAGTACTTC. The chain uses TRBV9 and TRBJ2-4, with 9 bases matching TRBD1. CDR3 length: 14 residues. The junction had 5 bases not matched to a gene; V was cut back by 5 bases and J by 5 bases. Germline-derived CDR1 and CDR2 are SGDLS and YYNGEE. The complete variable domain, with remaining parts taken from reference TRBV9 and TRBJ2-4, reads DSGVTQTPKHLITATGQRVTLRCSPRSGDLSVYWYQQSLDQGLQFLIQYYNGEERAKGNILERFSAQQFPDLHSELNLSSLELGDSALYFCASSGDRGENIQYFGAGTRLSVL.

This clone was picked up one time. The chain carries TRBV9 and TRBJ2-1; D ambiguous. V shed 3 bases and J shed 0 bases, with 13 bases lying between them. The CDR3 spans 16 residues. CDR1 is SGDLS, CDR2 YYNGEE, per germline. This chain's CDR3 is CASSAKTSSSYNEQFF. CDR3 bases: TGTGCCAGCAGCGCTAAGACGTCTAGCTCCTACAATGAGCAGTTCTTC.

The gene calls are TRBV30 and TRBJ2-3; the D is unclear. The CDR3 contains 12 residues. The V gene's germline CDR1 is GTSNPN and CDR2 SVGIG (reference sequence). V lost 0 bases to trimming and J lost 5 bases, with 6 bases between them. CDR3 residues: CAWSVTEDTQYF. CDR3 nucleotides: TGTGCCTGGAGTGTAACAGAAGATACGCAGTATTTT.